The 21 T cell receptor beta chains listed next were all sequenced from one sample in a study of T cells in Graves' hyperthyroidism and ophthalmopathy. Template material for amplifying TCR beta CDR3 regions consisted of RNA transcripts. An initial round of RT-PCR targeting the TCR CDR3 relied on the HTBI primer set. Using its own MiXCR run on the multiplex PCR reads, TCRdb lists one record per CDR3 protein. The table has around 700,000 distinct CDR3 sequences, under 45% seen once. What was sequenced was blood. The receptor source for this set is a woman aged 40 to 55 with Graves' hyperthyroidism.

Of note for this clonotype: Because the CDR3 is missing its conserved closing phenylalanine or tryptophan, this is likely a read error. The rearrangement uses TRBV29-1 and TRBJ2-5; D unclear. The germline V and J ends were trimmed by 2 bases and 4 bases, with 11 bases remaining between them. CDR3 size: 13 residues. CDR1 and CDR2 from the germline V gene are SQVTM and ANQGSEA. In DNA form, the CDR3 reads TGCAGCGTTGAATCTGGGCAGCTAGAGACCCAGTACTCC. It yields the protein CSVESGQLETQYS.

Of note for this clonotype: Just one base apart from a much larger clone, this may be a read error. The CDR3 region is CASSFNNQPQQF. CDR3 bases: TGTGCCAGCAGCTTTAACAATCAGCCCCAGCAGTTT. V and J are TRBV7-2 and TRBJ1-5; the D is unclear. The CDR3 length is 12 residues. Germline V gives CDR1 SGHTA, CDR2 FQGNSA.

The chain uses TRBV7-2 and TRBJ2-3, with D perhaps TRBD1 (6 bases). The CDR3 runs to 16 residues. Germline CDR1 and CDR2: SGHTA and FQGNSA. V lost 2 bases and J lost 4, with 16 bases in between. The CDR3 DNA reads TGTGCCAGCAGCTTAACGTGGGGGCAGGGTGCAGATACGCAGTATTTT. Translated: CASSLTWGQGADTQYF.

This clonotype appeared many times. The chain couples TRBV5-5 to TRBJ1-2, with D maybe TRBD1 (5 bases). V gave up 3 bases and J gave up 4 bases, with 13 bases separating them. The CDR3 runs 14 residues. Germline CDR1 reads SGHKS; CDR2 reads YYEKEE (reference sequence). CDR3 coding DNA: TGTGCCAGCAGCTCCGGCGGAGGGACCTATGGCTACACCTTC. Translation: CASSSGGGTYGYTF.

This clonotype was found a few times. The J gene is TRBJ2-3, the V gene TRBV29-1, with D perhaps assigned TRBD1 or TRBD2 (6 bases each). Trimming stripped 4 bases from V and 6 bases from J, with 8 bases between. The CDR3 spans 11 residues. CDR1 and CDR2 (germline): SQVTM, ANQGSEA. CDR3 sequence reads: CSVVGGDTQYF. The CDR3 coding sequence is TGCAGCGTTGTAGGGGGGGATACGCAGTATTTT.

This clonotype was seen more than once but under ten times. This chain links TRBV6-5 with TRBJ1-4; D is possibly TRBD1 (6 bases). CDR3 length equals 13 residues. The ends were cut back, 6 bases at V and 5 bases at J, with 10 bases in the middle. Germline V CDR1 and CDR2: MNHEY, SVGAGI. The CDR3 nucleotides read TGTGCCAGCAGACAGGGCCCAAATGAAAAACTGTTTTTT. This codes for CASRQGPNEKLFF.

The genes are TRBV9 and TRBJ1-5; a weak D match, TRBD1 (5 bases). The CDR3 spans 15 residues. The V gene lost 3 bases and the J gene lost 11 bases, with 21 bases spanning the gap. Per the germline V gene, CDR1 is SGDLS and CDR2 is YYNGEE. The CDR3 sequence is CASSAGLAGQETQHF. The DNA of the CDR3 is TGTGCCAGCAGCGCCGGACTAGCGGGGCAAGAGACCCAGCATTTT.

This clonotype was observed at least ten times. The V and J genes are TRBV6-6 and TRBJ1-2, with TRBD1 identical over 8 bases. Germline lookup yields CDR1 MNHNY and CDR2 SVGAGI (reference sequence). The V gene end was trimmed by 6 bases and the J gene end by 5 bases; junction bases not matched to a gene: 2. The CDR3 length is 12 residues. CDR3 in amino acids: CASRGQGYGYTF. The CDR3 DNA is TGTGCCAGCAGAGGACAGGGATATGGCTACACCTTC.

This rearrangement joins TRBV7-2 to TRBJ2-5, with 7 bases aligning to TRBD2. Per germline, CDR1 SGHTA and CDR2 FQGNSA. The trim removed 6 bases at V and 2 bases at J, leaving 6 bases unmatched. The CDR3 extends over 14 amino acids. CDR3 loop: CASRELRGQETQYF. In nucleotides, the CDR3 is TGTGCCAGCAGGGAACTGCGGGGGCAAGAGACCCAGTACTTC. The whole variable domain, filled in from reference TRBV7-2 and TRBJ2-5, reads GAGVSQSPSNKVTEKGKDVELRCDPISGHTALYWYRQSLGQGLEFLIYFQGNSAPDKSGLPSDRFSAERTGGSVSTLTIQRTQQEDSAVYLCASRELRGQETQYFGPGTRLLVL.

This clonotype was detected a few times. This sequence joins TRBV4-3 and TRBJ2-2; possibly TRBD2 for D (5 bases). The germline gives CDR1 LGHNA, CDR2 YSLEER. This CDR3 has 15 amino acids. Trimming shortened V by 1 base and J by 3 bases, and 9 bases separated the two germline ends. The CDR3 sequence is CASSQGWRDTGELFF. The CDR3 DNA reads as TGCGCCAGCAGCCAAGGGTGGCGGGACACCGGGGAGCTGTTTTTT.

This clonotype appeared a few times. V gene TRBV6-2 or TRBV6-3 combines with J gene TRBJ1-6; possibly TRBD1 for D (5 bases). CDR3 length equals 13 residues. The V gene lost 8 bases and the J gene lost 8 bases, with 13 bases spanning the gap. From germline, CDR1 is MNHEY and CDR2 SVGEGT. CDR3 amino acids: CASADRPYSPLHF. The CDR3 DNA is TGTGCCAGCGCCGACAGACCCTATTCACCCCTCCACTTT.

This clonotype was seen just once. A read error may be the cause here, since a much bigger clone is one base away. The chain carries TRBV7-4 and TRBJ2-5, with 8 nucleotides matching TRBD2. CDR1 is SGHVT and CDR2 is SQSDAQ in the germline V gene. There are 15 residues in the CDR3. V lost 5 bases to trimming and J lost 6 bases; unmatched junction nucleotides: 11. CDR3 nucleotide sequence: TGTGCCAGCAGCAACCGGTCGGCGGGGGGACAGACCCAGTACTTC. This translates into CASSNRSAGGQTQYF.

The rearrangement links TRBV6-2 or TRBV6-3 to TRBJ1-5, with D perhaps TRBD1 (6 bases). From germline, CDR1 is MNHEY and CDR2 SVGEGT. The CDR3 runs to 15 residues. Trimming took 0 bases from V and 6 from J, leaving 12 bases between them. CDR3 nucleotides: TGTGCCAGCAGTTACTCCCGGGGGCTCGGTCAGCCCCAGCATTTT. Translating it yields CASSYSRGLGQPQHF.

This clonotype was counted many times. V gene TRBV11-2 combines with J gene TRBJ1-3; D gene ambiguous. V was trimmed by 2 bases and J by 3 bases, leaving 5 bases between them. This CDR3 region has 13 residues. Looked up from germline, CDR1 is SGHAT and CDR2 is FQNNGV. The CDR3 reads CASSLRVGNTIYF. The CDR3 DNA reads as TGTGCCAGCAGCTTACGCGTTGGAAACACCATATATTTT.

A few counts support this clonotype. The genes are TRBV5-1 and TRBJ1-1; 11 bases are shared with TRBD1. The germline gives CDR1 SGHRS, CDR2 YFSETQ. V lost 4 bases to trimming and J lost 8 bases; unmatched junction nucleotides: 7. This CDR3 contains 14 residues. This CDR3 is CASSGGQGGHEAFF. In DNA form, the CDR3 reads TGCGCCAGCAGCGGGGGACAGGGGGGGCACGAAGCTTTCTTT. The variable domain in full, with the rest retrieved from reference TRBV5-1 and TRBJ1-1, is KAGVTQTPRYLIKTRGQQVTLSCSPISGHRSVSWYQQTPGQGLQFLFEYFSETQRNKGNFPGRFSGRQFSNSRSEMNVSTLELGDSALYLCASSGGQGGHEAFFGQGTRLTVV.

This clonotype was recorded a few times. For the CDR3, the DNA is TGTGCCAGCAGCTCCACAACAGGGGCTCGTCAGCCCCAGCATTTT. It translates to CASSSTTGARQPQHF. V is TRBV2 and J is TRBJ1-5; 7 nucleotides match TRBD1. The V segment lost 6 bases and the J segment 6 bases; nucleotides outside the gene matches: 11. CDR3 length: 15 amino acids. The germline CDR1 and CDR2 sequences are SNHLY and FYNNEI.

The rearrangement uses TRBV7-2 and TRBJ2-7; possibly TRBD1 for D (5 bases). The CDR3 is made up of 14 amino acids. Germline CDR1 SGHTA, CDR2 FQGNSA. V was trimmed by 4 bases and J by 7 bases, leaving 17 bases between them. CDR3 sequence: CASSYRSTEVEQYF. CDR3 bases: TGTGCCAGCAGCTACAGGTCGACTGAAGTTGAGCAGTACTTC.

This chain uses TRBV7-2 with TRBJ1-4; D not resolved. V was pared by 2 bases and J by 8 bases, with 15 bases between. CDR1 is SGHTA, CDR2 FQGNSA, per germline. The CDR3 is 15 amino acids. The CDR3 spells CASSLIGSLAEKLFF. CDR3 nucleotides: TGTGCCAGCAGCTTAATAGGATCTCTTGCGGAAAAACTGTTTTTT. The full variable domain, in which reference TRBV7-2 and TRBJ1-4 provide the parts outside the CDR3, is GAGVSQSPSNKVTEKGKDVELRCDPISGHTALYWYRQSLGQGLEFLIYFQGNSAPDKSGLPSDRFSAERTGGSVSTLTIQRTQQEDSAVYLCASSLIGSLAEKLFFGSGTQLSVL.

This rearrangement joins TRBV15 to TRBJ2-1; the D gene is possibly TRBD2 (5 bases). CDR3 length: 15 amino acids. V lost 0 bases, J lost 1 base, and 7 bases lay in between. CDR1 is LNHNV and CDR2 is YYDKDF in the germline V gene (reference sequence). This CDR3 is CATSRDRGSYNEQFF. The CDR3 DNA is TGTGCCACCAGCAGAGATCGAGGGTCCTACAATGAGCAGTTCTTC.

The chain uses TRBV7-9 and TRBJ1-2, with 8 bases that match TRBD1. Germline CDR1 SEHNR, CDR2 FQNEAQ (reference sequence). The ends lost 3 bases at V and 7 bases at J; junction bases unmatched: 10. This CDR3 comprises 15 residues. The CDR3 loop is CASSLTMDRAGGYTF. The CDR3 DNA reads TGTGCCAGCAGCTTGACGATGGACAGGGCTGGTGGCTACACCTTC.

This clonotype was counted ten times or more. CDR3 nucleotides: TGCAGCGTTGATTGGGGACAAAACACTGAAGCTTTCTTT. It yields the protein CSVDWGQNTEAFF. The rearrangement joins TRBV29-1 to TRBJ1-1, with a tentative D call TRBD1 (6 bases). The V end lost 3 bases, the J end lost 2 bases, and 10 bases lay between the germline ends. The CDR3 has 13 residues. The V gene's germline CDR1 is SQVTM and CDR2 ANQGSEA.